Each of the 28 T cell receptor beta chains below was sequenced from the same sample in a study of T cell responses to AZD1222 COVID-19 vaccine. The method was immunoSEQ multiplex PCR; TCRdb's version includes in-frame clones alone and lacks a portion of them. The repertoire holds about 15,000 clones, with 88% as singletons. The starting material was peripheral blood, obtained 28 days after the second AZD1222 dose. These receptors all come from an adult who received the AZD1222 COVID-19 vaccine.

The chain joins TRBV28 to TRBJ2-3; weak D call: TRBD2 (5 bases). Germline CDR1 and CDR2: MDHEN and SYDVKM. CDR3 length equals 13 residues. Trimming took 6 bases from V and 7 from J, leaving 14 bases between them. The CDR3 loop reads CASSEGVSYTQYF. The CDR3 nucleotides read TGTGCCAGCAGCGAGGGTGTTTCCTATACGCAGTATTTT.

The rearrangement links TRBV25-1 to TRBJ1-2; D is ambiguous. Trimming removed 2 bases from V and 0 bases from J, with 10 bases in between. This CDR3 has 15 amino acids. Germline loops: CDR1 MGHDK, CDR2 SYGVNS. The CDR3 region is CASSEEADTNYGYTF. The CDR3 region has the DNA TGTGCCAGCAGTGAAGAGGCAGACACTAACTATGGCTACACCTTC.

This sequence joins TRBV7-9 and TRBJ2-7; 11 positions agree with TRBD2. The CDR3 consists of 14 residues. Trimming at V came to 5 bases and at J to 7 bases, leaving 7 bases not matched to a gene. Germline V lookup: CDR1 SEHNR, CDR2 FQNEAQ (reference sequence). The CDR3 reads CASSGGLAAFEQYF. The CDR3 DNA follows: TGTGCCAGCAGCGGGGGACTAGCGGCCTTTGAGCAGTACTTC.

The chain carries TRBV28 and TRBJ1-1; possible D gene TRBD1, 6 bases. The V end lost 2 bases, the J end lost 8 bases, and 12 bases lay between the germline ends. CDR1 is MDHEN and CDR2 is SYDVKM in the germline V gene. The CDR3 runs 13 residues. This CDR3 reads CASSLGHREEAFF. The DNA for the CDR3 is TGTGCCAGCAGTTTAGGCCACAGGGAGGAAGCTTTCTTT.

The rearrangement joins TRBV9 to TRBJ2-6; 8 bases match TRBD1. The CDR3 loop spans 20 amino acids. Germline V gene data show CDR1 as SGDLS and CDR2 as YYNGEE. Trimming cost V 3 bases and J 0 bases; bases outside gene matches: 14. The CDR3 nucleotides read TGTGCCAGCAGCGCAAGGGGACAGGCTATAAGCAGCTCTGGGGCCAACGTCCTGACTTTC. It specifies CASSARGQAISSSGANVLTF.

The V gene is TRBV7-2, the J gene TRBJ2-7; a possible D gene is TRBD1 (5 bases). CDR1 SGHTA and CDR2 FQGNSA come from the germline V gene. The CDR3 consists of 14 residues. V was pared by 1 base and J by 6 bases, with 13 bases between. The CDR3 protein is CASSLGGKLGEQYF. The CDR3 nucleotides read TGTGCCAGCAGCTTAGGGGGCAAGTTGGGCGAGCAGTACTTC.

The rearrangement links TRBV2 to TRBJ2-7; 8 bases are shared with TRBD1. This CDR3 has 15 amino acids. With V trimmed by 3 bases and J by 0 bases, 4 bases remained unmatched. CDR1 and CDR2 (germline): SNHLY, FYNNEI. For the CDR3, the DNA is TGTGCCAGCAGTGATTGGGACAGGAGCTCCTACGAGCAGTACTTC. As protein: CASSDWDRSSYEQYF.

The J gene is TRBJ2-1, the V gene TRBV4-2; 7 bases are shared with TRBD1. V lost 1 base to trimming and J lost 8 bases; unmatched junction nucleotides: 11. Germline values: CDR1 LGHNA, CDR2 YNFKEQ. The CDR3 contains 16 residues. This chain's CDR3 is CASSQGGDRVGDEQFF. CDR3 bases: TGTGCCAGCAGCCAAGGGGGAGACAGGGTTGGCGATGAGCAGTTCTTC.

In its sample, this clone was seen once. The chain employs TRBV29-1 and TRBJ1-3; D not resolved. The ends were cut back, 4 bases at V and 8 bases at J, with 15 bases in the middle. The CDR3 runs to 13 residues. Germline values: CDR1 SQVTM, CDR2 ANQGSEA. CDR3 amino acids: CSVAEGGADTIYF. DNA of the CDR3: TGCAGCGTTGCAGAGGGCGGTGCAGACACCATATATTTT.

The chain carries TRBV14 and TRBJ2-2; no clear D gene. The CDR3 is 13 residues long. Germline CDR1 reads SGHDN; CDR2 reads FVKESK. The germline V and J ends were trimmed by 6 bases and 4 bases, with 9 bases remaining between them. As DNA, the CDR3 is TGTGCCAGCAGATCCAGCCCCACCGGGGAGCTGTTTTTT. Protein product: CASRSSPTGELFF.

The chain is built from TRBV5-1 and TRBJ2-2; 8 bases line up with TRBD1. The V gene end was trimmed by 3 bases and the J gene end by 5 bases; junction bases not matched to a gene: 6. CDR1 and CDR2 from the germline V gene are SGHRS and YFSETQ. The CDR3 is 15 amino acids. In nucleotides, the CDR3 is TGCGCCAGCAGCTGGGACAGGCAAGGGACCGGGGAGCTGTTTTTT. Protein sequence: CASSWDRQGTGELFF. The entire variable domain, with the rest obtained from reference TRBV5-1 and TRBJ2-2, is as follows: KAGVTQTPRYLIKTRGQQVTLSCSPISGHRSVSWYQQTPGQGLQFLFEYFSETQRNKGNFPGRFSGRQFSNSRSEMNVSTLELGDSALYLCASSWDRQGTGELFFGEGSRLTVL.

Only a few counts were recorded for this clone. The rearrangement joins TRBV6-5 to TRBJ2-1, with D possibly matching TRBD2 (6 bases). V lost 3 bases and J 5 bases, leaving 11 bases between the germline ends. Germline V gives CDR1 MNHEY, CDR2 SVGAGI. The CDR3 has 14 amino acids. The CDR3 coding sequence is TGTGCCAGCAGTTATGAGGGAGGACACAATGAGCAGTTCTTC. It yields the protein CASSYEGGHNEQFF.

The rearrangement uses TRBV18 and TRBJ1-5; tentatively, D is TRBD1 (5 bases). Germline-derived CDR1 and CDR2 are KGHSH and LQKENI. The V end was cut by 0 bases, the J end by 4 bases, with 13 bases between. This CDR3 spans 16 amino acids. CDR3 coding DNA: TGTGCCAGCTCACCACCGAATTCGCAGGGAAATCAGCCCCAGCATTTT. Translating it yields CASSPPNSQGNQPQHF. Complete variable domain (other parts from reference TRBV18 and TRBJ1-5): NAGVMQNPRHLVRRRGQEARLRCSPMKGHSHVYWYRQLPEEGLKFMVYLQKENIIDESGMPKERFSAEFPKEGPSILRIQQVVRGDSAAYFCASSPPNSQGNQPQHFGDGTRLSIL.

The CDR3 nucleotides read TGCGCCAGCAGCTGGGGAGACAGGGAAGACGAGCAGTACTTC. It encodes CASSWGDREDEQYF. V is TRBV5-1 and J is TRBJ2-7; 7 bases are a match to TRBD1. The germline CDR1 and CDR2 sequences are SGHRS and YFSETQ. Germline trimming cut 3 bases from V and 5 bases from J; bases unmatched to any gene: 8. This CDR3 has 14 residues.

V usage is TRBV6-4 and J usage is TRBJ1-2, with 10 positions matching TRBD1. Germline V gene lookup returns CDR1 MRHNA and CDR2 SNTAGT. Trimming cost V 3 bases and J 5 bases; bases outside gene matches: 9. This CDR3 has 16 amino acids. CDR3 in DNA: TGTGCCAGCAGTGAAACAGGGACAGGGGATGGATATGGCTACACCTTC. This translates into CASSETGTGDGYGYTF.

This clone was picked up one time. The chain has TRBV14 and TRBJ2-1; the match to TRBD2 covers 8 bases. CDR3 length: 18 residues. From germline, CDR1 is SGHDN and CDR2 FVKESK. J lost 0 bases, V lost 0 bases, and 7 bases had no gene match. CDR3 sequence reads: CASSQDLTSGFSYNEQFF. The DNA of the CDR3 is TGTGCCAGCAGCCAAGATCTAACTAGCGGATTCTCCTACAATGAGCAGTTCTTC.

CDR3 amino acids: CASSQARMGAEQYF. CDR3 DNA sequence: TGTGCCAGCAGCCAGGCTAGAATGGGGGCCGAGCAGTACTTC. The chain combines TRBV11-3 with TRBJ2-7, with D perhaps matching TRBD1 (6 bases). CDR1 is SGHNT and CDR2 is YENEEA in the germline V gene. This CDR3 has 14 amino acids. V was shortened by 5 bases and J by 6 bases, with 17 bases between the two germline ends.

The chain joins TRBV5-1 to TRBJ1-1; the D is unclear. This CDR3 contains 14 residues. Germline V gene sequence: CDR1 SGHRS, CDR2 YFSETQ. Deletions cut 2 bases from V and 0 bases from J, with 8 bases between. The CDR3 DNA reads as TGCGCCAGCAGCTTTTTTGGGGTGAACACTGAAGCTTTCTTT. Translating it yields CASSFFGVNTEAFF.

This chain uses TRBV28 with TRBJ1-1; weak D call: TRBD1 (5 bases). The V gene's germline CDR1 is MDHEN and CDR2 SYDVKM. This CDR3 is 18 amino acids long. V lost 2 bases to trimming and J lost 0 bases, with 19 bases between them. CDR3 protein: CASSLRGLRELMNTEAFF. The CDR3 coding sequence is TGTGCCAGCAGTTTACGGGGCTTGCGGGAGCTCATGAACACTGAAGCTTTCTTT.

The rearrangement links TRBV3-1 (or the pseudogene TRBV3-2) to TRBJ2-5; D is ambiguous. This CDR3 is 16 amino acids long. Germline V CDR1 and CDR2: LGHDT, YNNKEL (reference sequence). V dropped 4 bases and J dropped 1 base, with 16 bases sitting between them. The CDR3 nucleotides are TGTGCCAGCAGCCTCCCGTGGGCCCTTTCCCAAGAGACCCAGTACTTC. Translated: CASSLPWALSQETQYF.

V and J are TRBV28 and TRBJ1-4, with D unresolved. Trimming cost V 2 bases and J 1 base, with 5 bases left between them. There are 14 residues in the CDR3. Per germline, CDR1 MDHEN and CDR2 SYDVKM. DNA for the CDR3: TGTGCCAGCAGTTTAGGCAGAACTAATGAAAAACTGTTTTTT. Its protein is CASSLGRTNEKLFF.

The chain has TRBV7-2 and TRBJ2-7; TRBD1 might be the D (5 bases). V shed 1 base and J shed 0 bases, with 13 bases lying between them. CDR3 size: 16 residues. Germline CDR1 is SGHTA and CDR2 is FQGNSA. The CDR3, as DNA: TGTGCCAGCAGCTTAGTTCAAGGGGCCAACTCCTACGAGCAGTACTTC. It encodes CASSLVQGANSYEQYF.

This chain connects TRBV10-1 to TRBJ2-7; TRBD1 matches 7 bases. J was trimmed by 2 bases and V by 1 base; bases with no gene match: 5. CDR1 WNHNN and CDR2 SYGVQD come from the germline V gene (reference sequence). The CDR3 sequence is 15 residues long. The CDR3 loop reads CASSELAGGAYEQYF. The CDR3 nucleotides are TGCGCCAGCAGTGAGTTGGCAGGGGGTGCCTACGAGCAGTACTTC.

The V and J genes are TRBV28 and TRBJ1-6; the D gene is possibly TRBD1 (6 bases). The V end was cut by 5 bases, the J end by 11 bases, with 16 bases between. This CDR3 is built from 14 residues. CDR1 is MDHEN and CDR2 is SYDVKM in the germline V gene. This CDR3 reads CASSETGENPPLHF. CDR3 sequence (DNA): TGTGCCAGCAGTGAGACAGGAGAGAATCCACCCCTCCACTTT.

This rearrangement joins TRBV28 to TRBJ2-1; TRBD1 matches 8 bases. CDR3 size: 14 residues. Germline lookup yields CDR1 MDHEN and CDR2 SYDVKM. Trimming removed 7 bases from V and 4 bases from J; junction bases left unmatched: 6. The CDR3 nucleotides read TGTGCCAGCACCAGGGGGCGGGATTACAATGAGCAGTTCTTC. Residues: CASTRGRDYNEQFF.

The chain has TRBV28 and TRBJ1-1; no firm D call. The CDR3 covers 13 residues. V was cut by 5 bases and J by 1 base, with 8 bases left in between. Germline CDR1 is MDHEN and CDR2 is SYDVKM. CDR3 nucleotide sequence: TGTGCCAGCAGTCAGCTCCCGAACACTGAAGCTTTCTTT. Its translation: CASSQLPNTEAFF.

This clone has a handful of counts. This sequence joins TRBV20-1 and TRBJ2-5; D is unclear. The germline V and J ends were trimmed by 3 bases and 4 bases, with 9 bases remaining between them. Germline V gene data show CDR1 as DFQATT and CDR2 as SNEGSKA (reference sequence). There are 12 residues in the CDR3. The CDR3 DNA reads TGCAGTGCTAGTTTGGACGCAGAGACCCAGTACTTC. This sequence encodes CSASLDAETQYF.

The rearrangement joins TRBV7-2 to TRBJ2-7; TRBD2 is a possible D gene (6 bases). Germline-derived CDR1 and CDR2 are SGHTA and FQGNSA. CDR3 length: 15 amino acids. V was pared by 5 bases and J by 7 bases, with 21 bases between. The CDR3 nucleotides are TGTGCCAGCAGCCCCCTTGGGCTCCCCGGGGGTGAGCAGTACTTC. Its translation: CASSPLGLPGGEQYF.